This T cell receptor (beta chain) was identified during a study of blood T cell repertoires in COVID-19. At the level of the study: COVID-19 samples, acute and convalescent, were from the United States, Italy and Spain.

The CDR3 contains 12 residues. CDR1 is MGHRA and CDR2 is YSYEKL in the germline V gene. The V and J ends lost 3 bases and 10 bases, in that order; junction bases with no gene match: 4. Study processing details: For nucleated cells, counts were estimated from reference gene primer amplification. Assay: immunoSEQ multiplex PCR; the TCRdb copy retains only in-frame clones and omits some. The DNA gave D and trimming, while V, J and clone size come from that table. The repertoire holds about 400,000 clones, with about 89% as singletons. The rearrangement joins TRBV4-1 to TRBJ1-1; TRBD1 matches 8 bases. The sequence came from a woman aged 30 to 39 with acute or convalescent COVID-19. Sequences were obtained from peripheral blood. This CDR3 is CASSHQGAGAFF. The DNA for the CDR3 is TGCGCCAGCAGCCACCAGGGGGCCGGAGCTTTCTTT.